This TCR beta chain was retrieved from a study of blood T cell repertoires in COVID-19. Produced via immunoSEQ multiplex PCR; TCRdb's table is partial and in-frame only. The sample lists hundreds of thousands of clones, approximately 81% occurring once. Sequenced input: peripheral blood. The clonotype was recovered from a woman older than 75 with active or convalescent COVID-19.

Written as DNA, the CDR3 is TGTGCCAGCAGCTTGGGTTCTGGACTACCCTCCTACAATGAGCAGTTCTTC. Amino acids: CASSLGSGLPSYNEQFF. The chain combines TRBV5-5 with TRBJ2-1, with a weak D call TRBD2 (6 bases). Deletions cut 0 bases from V and 0 bases from J, with 13 bases between. The germline gives CDR1 SGHKS, CDR2 YYEKEE (reference sequence). This CDR3 has 17 residues. The full variable domain, in which reference TRBV5-5 and TRBJ2-1 provide the parts outside the CDR3, is DAGVTQSPTHLIKTRGQQVTLRCSPISGHKSVSWYQQVLGQGPQFIFQYYEKEERGRGNFPDRFSARQFPNYSSELNVNALLLGDSALYLCASSLGSGLPSYNEQFFGPGTRLTVL.